These 11 T cell receptor beta chains share one sample of origin, sequenced in a study of T cells in Graves' hyperthyroidism and ophthalmopathy. TCR beta CDR3 regions were amplified from RNA. HTBI primers were employed in a first-round RT-PCR of the TCR CDR3. TCRdb redid the calling of the multiplex PCR reads with MiXCR, one entry per CDR3 protein. This table has around 580,000 distinct CDR3 sequences, about 43% appearing once. The sequenced material came from peripheral blood or thyroid tissue (not recorded which). The receptors stem from a woman under 30 with Graves' hyperthyroidism.

The chain has TRBV9 and TRBJ2-1; D is possibly TRBD2 (6 bases). CDR1 and CDR2 from the germline V gene are SGDLS and YYNGEE. This CDR3 region has 17 residues. V was cut by 4 bases and J by 7 bases, with 24 bases left in between. The CDR3 DNA reads TGTGCCAGCAGCCCAAATATTATGGACGGACGGGAGAATGAGCAGTTCTTC. Translated: CASSPNIMDGRENEQFF.

In this sample, this clonotype turned up a few times. The J gene is TRBJ2-5, the V gene TRBV6-6; D gene unclear. Germline V gene lookup returns CDR1 MNHNY and CDR2 SVGAGI (reference sequence). The V end lost 8 bases, the J end lost 5 bases, and 9 bases lay between the germline ends. The CDR3 loop spans 11 amino acids. The CDR3 nucleotides read TGTGCCAGCGATAAAGGGGAGACCCAGTACTTC. It specifies CASDKGETQYF.

V is TRBV7-2 and J is TRBJ2-7, with 8 bases fitting TRBD1. There are 16 residues in the CDR3. V trimming: 6 bases; J trimming: 2 bases; junction bases outside the gene matches: 12. Germline CDR1 is SGHTA and CDR2 is FQGNSA. CDR3 coding DNA: TGTGCCAGCAGTACACAGGGGGGCGGAAGAGCCTACGAGCAGTACTTC. This encodes CASSTQGGGRAYEQYF.

This clonotype was detected ten times or more. The rearrangement joins TRBV9 to TRBJ2-7; D is ambiguous. This CDR3 region has 14 residues. The germline gives CDR1 SGDLS, CDR2 YYNGEE. With 1 base removed from V and 0 bases from J, the gap between germline ends came to 8 bases. CDR3 nucleotide sequence: TGTGCCAGCAGCGTAACGGCAACCTCCTACGAGCAGTACTTC. The encoded protein is CASSVTATSYEQYF.

The V call is TRBV10-1, the J call TRBJ2-5; D is perhaps TRBD1 or TRBD2 (5 bases each). The CDR3 spans 12 residues. With 11 bases removed from V and 1 base from J, the gap between germline ends came to 11 bases. Germline V CDR1 and CDR2: WNHNN, SYGVQD (reference sequence). The CDR3 reads CAGPGPQETQYF. The CDR3 DNA reads as TGCGCCGGACCGGGACCCCAAGAGACCCAGTACTTC.

This clonotype is a singleton in its sample. V gene TRBV7-2 combines with J gene TRBJ2-7, with 7 bases that match TRBD1. The V and J ends lost 4 bases and 6 bases, in that order; junction bases with no gene match: 3. CDR3 length: 12 amino acids. Germline V gene lookup returns CDR1 SGHTA and CDR2 FQGNSA. The CDR3 here is CASSSTGAEQYF. CDR3 nucleotides: TGTGCCAGCAGCTCAACAGGGGCCGAGCAGTACTTC.

This chain connects TRBV7-3 to TRBJ1-4; no clear D gene. CDR3 length equals 13 residues. In germline, CDR1 is SGHTA, CDR2 FQGTGA. Trimming took off 5 bases at V and 5 bases at J, with 9 bases between the two ends. CDR3 amino acids: CASSPDTNEKLFF. The CDR3 DNA reads TGTGCCAGCAGCCCTGACACGAATGAAAAACTGTTTTTT.

The chain combines TRBV9 with TRBJ1-5; 7 bases match TRBD1. The length of the CDR3 is 15 residues. V was clipped by 3 bases and J by 2 bases; unmatched bases: 5. Per germline, CDR1 SGDLS and CDR2 YYNGEE. This chain's CDR3 is CASSAHRGRNQPQHF. The CDR3 DNA reads TGTGCCAGCAGCGCCCACAGGGGCCGCAATCAGCCCCAGCATTTT.

This clonotype was counted ten times or more. The chain combines TRBV6-2 or TRBV6-3 with TRBJ1-1; D perhaps matches TRBD1 (5 bases). V gave up 6 bases and J gave up 8 bases, with 13 bases separating them. The germline V gene has CDR1 MNHEY and CDR2 SVGEGT. This CDR3 contains 12 residues. For the CDR3, the DNA is TGTGCCAGCAGACCAACAGGAATGGAAGCTTTCTTT. Its protein is CASRPTGMEAFF.

This clonotype was observed at least ten times. The genes are TRBV2 and TRBJ2-2; TRBD1 agrees at 9 bases. The CDR3 has 13 amino acids. Per the germline V gene, CDR1 is SNHLY and CDR2 is FYNNEI. The ends lost 8 bases at V and 4 bases at J; junction bases unmatched: 2. CDR3 DNA sequence: TGTGCCAGCGGACAGGGGACCACCGGGGAGCTGTTTTTT. This translates into CASGQGTTGELFF.

This clonotype has ten or more counts. CDR3 nucleotides: TGTGCCAGCAGCCAAACAGGGACACTCTTC. Encoded protein: CASSQTGTLF. This rearrangement joins TRBV3-2 to TRBJ2-7; the D call of TRBD1 is as the table states it, not checked on the DNA. TRBV3-2 has pseudogene status. The CDR3 sequence is 10 residues long.